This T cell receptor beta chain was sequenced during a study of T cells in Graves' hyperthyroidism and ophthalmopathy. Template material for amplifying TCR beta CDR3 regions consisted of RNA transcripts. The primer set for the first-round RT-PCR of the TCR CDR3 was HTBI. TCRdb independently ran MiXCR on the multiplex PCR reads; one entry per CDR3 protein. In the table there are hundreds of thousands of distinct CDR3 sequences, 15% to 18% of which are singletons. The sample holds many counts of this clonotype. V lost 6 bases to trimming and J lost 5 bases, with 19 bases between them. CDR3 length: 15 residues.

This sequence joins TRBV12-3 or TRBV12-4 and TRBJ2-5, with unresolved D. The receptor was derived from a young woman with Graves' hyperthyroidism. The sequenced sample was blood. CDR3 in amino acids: CASSLLETGLETQYF. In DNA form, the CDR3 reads TGTGCCAGCAGCCTTCTCGAGACTGGTCTCGAGACCCAGTACTTC.